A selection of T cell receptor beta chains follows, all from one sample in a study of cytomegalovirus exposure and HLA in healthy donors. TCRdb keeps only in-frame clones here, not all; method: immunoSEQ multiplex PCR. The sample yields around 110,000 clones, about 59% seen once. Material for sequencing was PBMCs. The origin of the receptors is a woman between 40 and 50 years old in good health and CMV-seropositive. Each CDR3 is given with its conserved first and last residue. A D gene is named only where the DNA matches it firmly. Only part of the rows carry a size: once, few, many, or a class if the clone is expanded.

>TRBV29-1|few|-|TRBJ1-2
TGCAGCGTTGAAGTCGGCAGGGACTATGGCTACACCTTC
CSVEVGRDYGYTF
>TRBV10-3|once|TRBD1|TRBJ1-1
TGTGCCATCAGCTTACGACAGGGGGGGAACACTGAAGCTTTCTTT
CAISLRQGGNTEAFF
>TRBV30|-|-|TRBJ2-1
TGTGCCTGGAGTGTACCTGGGACACCCTACAATGAGCAGTTCTTC
CAWSVPGTPYNEQFF
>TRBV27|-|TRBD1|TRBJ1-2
TGTGCCAGCAGCGCTGGGACAGGGACCTCTCTGTATGGCTACACCTTC
CASSAGTGTSLYGYTF
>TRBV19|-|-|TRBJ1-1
TGTGCCAGTAGTATCAGAGGGTGGAGCACTGAAGCTTTCTTT
CASSIRGWSTEAFF
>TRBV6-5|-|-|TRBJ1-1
TGTGCCAGCAGTTACTTTGGGGGGATTAATGAAGCTTTCTTT
CASSYFGGINEAFF
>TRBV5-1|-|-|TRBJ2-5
TGCGCCAGCAGCGGCGGGCGGGACGCGCTCCAAGAGACCCAGTACTTC
CASSGGRDALQETQYF
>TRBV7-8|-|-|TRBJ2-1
TGTGCCAGCAGCTCGACTATCTACAATGAGCAGTTCTTC
CASSSTIYNEQFF
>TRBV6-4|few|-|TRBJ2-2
TGTGCCAGCAGTCCCTTTACGGGGTCTGTCACCGGGGAGCTGTTTTTT
CASSPFTGSVTGELFF
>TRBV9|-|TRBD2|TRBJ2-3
TGTGCCAGCAGCGTAGCGGCGTCTAGCGGGGCCACAGATACGCAGTATTTT
CASSVAASSGATDTQYF
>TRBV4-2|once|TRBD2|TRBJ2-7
TGTGCCAGCAGCCAGGGACTAGCCCTTCCCTACGAGCAGTACTTC
CASSQGLALPYEQYF
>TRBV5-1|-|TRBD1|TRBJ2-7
TGCGCCAGCAGCTTGGGGGGACAGGGAGGCGACGAGCAGTACTTC
CASSLGGQGGDEQYF
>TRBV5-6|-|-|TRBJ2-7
TGTGCCAGCAGCTTGGGGTACGAGCAGTACTTC
CASSLGYEQYF
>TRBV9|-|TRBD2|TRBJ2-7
TGTGCCAGCAGCGTAGGGGAACTAGCGGGAGTCGACGAGCAGTACTTC
CASSVGELAGVDEQYF
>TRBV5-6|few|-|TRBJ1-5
TGTGCCAGCAGCTTTCGAGTGGCGGATCAGCCCCAGCATTTT
CASSFRVADQPQHF
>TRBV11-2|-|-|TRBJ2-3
TGTGCCAGCAGCTTAGGTAGCGGCGCCACAGATACGCAGTATTTT
CASSLGSGATDTQYF
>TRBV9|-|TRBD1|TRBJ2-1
TGTGCCAGCAGCGCCAGGGGGGGACAGGGGTATCTCAATGAGCAGTTCTTC
CASSARGGQGYLNEQFF
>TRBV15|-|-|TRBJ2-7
TGTGCCACCAGCAGGGAAACTATAGGGGAAGCCTACGAGCAGTACTTC
CATSRETIGEAYEQYF
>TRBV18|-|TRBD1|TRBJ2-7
TGTGCCAGCTCACCAGGACAGGGGCCTTCGGACGAGCAGTACTTC
CASSPGQGPSDEQYF
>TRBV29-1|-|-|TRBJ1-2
TGCAGCGTCGCCCCAGGGGAAGTTGGCTACACCTTC
CSVAPGEVGYTF
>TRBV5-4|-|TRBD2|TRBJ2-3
TGTGCCAGCAGCTTGAGTGGCGGGAGACGAAGCACAGATACGCAGTATTTT
CASSLSGGRRSTDTQYF
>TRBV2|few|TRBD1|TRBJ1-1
TGTGCCAGCACCAAGGACAGGGGCTGGACTGAAGCTTTCTTT
CASTKDRGWTEAFF
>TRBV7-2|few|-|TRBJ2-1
TGTGCCAGCACACCGCTGATCTCGGGGGAGTCGGTCTTC
CASTPLISGESVF
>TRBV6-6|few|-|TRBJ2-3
TGTGCCAGCAGCCCCTCTTTGGATACGCAGTATTTT
CASSPSLDTQYF
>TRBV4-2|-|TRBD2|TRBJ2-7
TGTGCCAGCAGCGCCCTGACTAGCGGGAGAAACAGCGAGCAGTACTTC
CASSALTSGRNSEQYF
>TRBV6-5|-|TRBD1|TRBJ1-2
TGTGCCAGCAGTTACTTGAACAGGGGACATGGCTACACCTTC
CASSYLNRGHGYTF
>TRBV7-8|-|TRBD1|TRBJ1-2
TGTGCCAGCAGCTCGCAACAGGGGGCCAACTATGGCTACACCTTC
CASSSQQGANYGYTF
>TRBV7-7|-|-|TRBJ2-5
TGTGCTAGCAGCGCCCACGCGTTCCAAGAGACCCAGTACTTC
CASSAHAFQETQYF
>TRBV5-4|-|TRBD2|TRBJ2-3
TGTGCCAGCAGCAAACCATCGACGGGAGGTCGTCCAGATACGCAGTATTTT
CASSKPSTGGRPDTQYF
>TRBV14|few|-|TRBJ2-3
TGTGCTAGCAGCCAAGATCATCTCGGAGACCTAGCCCGCTCAGATACGCAGTATTTT
CASSQDHLGDLARSDTQYF
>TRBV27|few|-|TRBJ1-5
TGTGCCAGCAGAGTCCACCCCGGTAGCAATCAGCCCCAGCATTTT
CASRVHPGSNQPQHF
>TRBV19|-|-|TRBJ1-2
TGTGCCAGTAGTATAACTCGGGGTAGTGAGCACTATGGCTACACCTTC
CASSITRGSEHYGYTF
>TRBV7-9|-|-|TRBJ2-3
TGTGCCAGCAGCCGTCCGCTAGCCGACGCACGAGATACGCAGTATTTT
CASSRPLADARDTQYF
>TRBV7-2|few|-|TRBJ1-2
TGTGCCAGCAGCCCAGGACGGATGAGGGATGGCTACACCTTC
CASSPGRMRDGYTF
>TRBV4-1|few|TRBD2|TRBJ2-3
TGCGCCAGCAGCCTATCAGAGCGGGAGATCACAGATACGCAGTATTTT
CASSLSEREITDTQYF
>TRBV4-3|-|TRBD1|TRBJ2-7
TGCGCCAGCAGCCATGGGACAGGGGGCACCTACGAGCAGTACTTC
CASSHGTGGTYEQYF
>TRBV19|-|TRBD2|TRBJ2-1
TGTGCCAGTAGTGTGGCTAGCGGGAGTTATGAGCAGTTCTTC
CASSVASGSYEQFF
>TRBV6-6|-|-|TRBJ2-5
TGTGCCAGCAGCCCGCCAGGTCAGGGTGAGACCCAGTACTTC
CASSPPGQGETQYF
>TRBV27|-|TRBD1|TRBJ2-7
TGTGCCAGCAGTTTCGTGAGCCCGGGACAGGGGAGCGGGGATGGCGAGCAGTACTTC
CASSFVSPGQGSGDGEQYF
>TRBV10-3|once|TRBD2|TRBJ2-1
TGTGCCATCAGCAATCCTACTAGCGGTAGCTCCTACAATGAGCAGTTCTTC
CAISNPTSGSSYNEQFF
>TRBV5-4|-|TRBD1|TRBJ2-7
TGTGCCAGCAGTTCCCGAATCGGGACAGGTCATATGGAGCAGTACTTC
CASSSRIGTGHMEQYF
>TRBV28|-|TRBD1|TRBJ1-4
TGTGCCAGCAGCCGAACAGGGGATACTAATGAAAAACTGTTTTTT
CASSRTGDTNEKLFF
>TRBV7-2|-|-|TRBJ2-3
TGTGCCAGCAGCCCCCCTTTAAGGGGCCACCATAATACGCAGTATTTT
CASSPPLRGHHNTQYF
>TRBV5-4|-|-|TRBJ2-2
TGTGCCAGCAGCTTGGAGGGGGGGGCGAACACCGGGGAGCTGTTTTTT
CASSLEGGANTGELFF
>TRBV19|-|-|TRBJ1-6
TGTGCCAGTAGAAGGGGTGGCAATTCACCCCTCCACTTT
CASRRGGNSPLHF
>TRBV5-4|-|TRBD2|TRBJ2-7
TGTGCCAGCAGCCCGGGACTAGCCTACGAGCAGTACTTC
CASSPGLAYEQYF
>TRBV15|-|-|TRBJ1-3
TGTGCCACCAGCAGAGACAGTGCCGGAAACACCATATATTTT
CATSRDSAGNTIYF
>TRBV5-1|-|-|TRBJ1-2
TGCGCCAGCAGCGCCGGACTCACCCGGATGGGCTATGGCTACACCTTC
CASSAGLTRMGYGYTF
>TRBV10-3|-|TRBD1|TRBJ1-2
TGTGCCATCAGAAACAACCGGGACAGGGAGTTCTTC
CAIRNNRDREFF
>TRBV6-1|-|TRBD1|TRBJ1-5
TGTGCCAGCAGTTTGGACAGGGAGAATCAGCCCCAGCATTTT
CASSLDRENQPQHF
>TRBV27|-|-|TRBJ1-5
TGTGCCAGCAGTTTATTGGTCGGGGGGGTTTTGCAAGGACAGCCCCAGCATTTT
CASSLLVGGVLQGQPQHF
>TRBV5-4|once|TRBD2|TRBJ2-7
TGTGCCAGCAGCGGCGGGACTAGCGGGAGCGGCGAGCAGTACTTC
CASSGGTSGSGEQYF
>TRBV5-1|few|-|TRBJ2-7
TGCGCCAGCAGCCATGGAGGCGAGCAGTACTTC
CASSHGGEQYF